Listed below are T cell receptor beta chains from one sample, sequenced in a study of blood T cell repertoires in COVID-19. The repertoire was sequenced with immunoSEQ multiplex PCR; TCRdb's copy has only in-frame clones and lacks some. The sample lists some 140,000 clones; roughly three quarters were seen once. The sequencing sample was made of peripheral blood. These receptors were taken from a woman in her 70s with COVID-19, enrolled during active disease. Each CDR3 is given with its conserved first and last residue.

>TRBV27
CASSRTRTSYEQYF
>TRBV4-1
CASSQGPGQGYEQYF
>TRBV2
CASNYKGSTEAFF
>TRBV7-7
CASSRGQQGIGELFF
>TRBV14
CASSQGWGQPTYEQYF
>TRBV14
CASSQEDRGRLNEKLFF
>TRBV29-1
CSVEVSGLPYKQYF
>TRBV19
CASSIVQYSNQPQHF
>TRBV19
CASSMGQTNTGELFF
>TRBV6-2/TRBV6-3
CASSLLGAGGSSGANVLTF
>TRBV6-5
CASSLRGTGDGYTF
>TRBV6-2/TRBV6-3
CASSYTGAKNIQYF
>TRBV9
CASSIGQGMNVGEKLFF
>TRBV5-6
CASSLRGIGEAFF
>TRBV18
CASSPVHLEGYTF
>TRBV3-1/TRBV3-2
CASSQDETHGFF
>TRBV5-5
CASSITGQSGNTIYF
>TRBV7-9
CASSLGREGGYTF
>TRBV3-1/TRBV3-2
CASSPSGNTIYF
>TRBV30
CAWSGAGFGGYTF
>TRBV15
CATGDTDTQYF
>TRBV5-1
CASSLVWIRGTGETEAFF
>TRBV7-9
CASSPQSRRGGGYTF
>TRBV19
CASSMTGNQPQHF
>TRBV5-1
CASSLPGNGGYTF
>TRBV5-4
CASSPTSTGELFF
>TRBV4-1
CASSPLDLNTEAFF
>TRBV9
CASSSGQGEGYTF
>TRBV7-8
CASSLARGRTGELFF
>TRBV27
CASSFSGGRGDTQYF
>TRBV7-2
CASSPESGAQQPQHF
>TRBV6-5
CASSYSPGEQFF